Listed below are T cell receptor beta chains from one sample, sequenced in a study of cytomegalovirus exposure and HLA in healthy donors. Clones were read by immunoSEQ multiplex PCR, and TCRdb kept only the in-frame ones, dropping some. This sample carries about 140,000 clones, 65% to 85% of them seen once, and the ten largest clones take about 3.4%. Sample: PBMCs. Receptor source: a male donor in good health and CMV-seronegative. Each CDR3 is given with its conserved first and last residue. Fields, in order: J gene, D gene, V gene, clone size, CDR3 DNA, CDR3 protein. A D gene is named only where the DNA matches it firmly. For some rows the clone size is stated as once, few or many, or as a class when expanded; others skip it.

J: TRBJ1-4
D: .
V: TRBV19
size: .
DNA: TGTGCCAGTAGTATAGATTGGCGCGACAGGAGGACCAGTGAAAAACTGTTTTTT
CDR3: CASSIDWRDRRTSEKLFF

J: TRBJ1-1
D: TRBD1
V: TRBV6-5
size: few
DNA: TGTGCCAGCAGTGGTTACAGGGGGACTGAAGCTTTCTTT
CDR3: CASSGYRGTEAFF

J: TRBJ1-2
D: TRBD1
V: TRBV19
size: .
DNA: TGTGCCAGTTCCTCCAGCCGGGACAGACCTAACTATGGCTACACCTTC
CDR3: CASSSSRDRPNYGYTF

J: TRBJ1-6
D: TRBD1
V: TRBV30
size: .
DNA: TGTGCCTGGAGGACAGGGGCCTACTATAATTCACCCCTCCACTTT
CDR3: CAWRTGAYYNSPLHF

J: TRBJ2-7
D: .
V: TRBV9
size: .
DNA: TGTGCCAGCAGCCCGCATTCGGGGTCGTTGGACGAGCAGTACTTC
CDR3: CASSPHSGSLDEQYF

J: TRBJ2-7
D: TRBD1
V: TRBV29-1
size: few
DNA: TGCAGCGTTGATACAGGGGGCTACGAGCAGTACTTC
CDR3: CSVDTGGYEQYF

J: TRBJ2-3
D: TRBD1
V: TRBV5-1
size: .
DNA: TGCGCCAGCAGCTTGGGGAACAGGGGTTGGGGTACAGATACGCAGTATTTT
CDR3: CASSLGNRGWGTDTQYF

J: TRBJ2-7
D: TRBD1
V: TRBV6-6
size: .
DNA: TGTGCCAGCAGGACGGGACAGACCTACGAGCAGTACTTC
CDR3: CASRTGQTYEQYF

J: TRBJ2-3
D: TRBD1
V: TRBV29-1
size: .
DNA: TGCAGCGTTGAAGATGGGACGTCGGGACAGGGCTTGTCAGATACGCAGTATTTT
CDR3: CSVEDGTSGQGLSDTQYF

J: TRBJ1-6
D: .
V: TRBV28
size: .
DNA: TGTGCCAGCCATCGGGAGTCGGATTCACCCCTCCACTTT
CDR3: CASHRESDSPLHF

J: TRBJ1-2
D: TRBD1
V: TRBV7-6
size: .
DNA: TGTGCCAGCAGCACTAGGACAGGGGGAGGTGGCTACACCTTC
CDR3: CASSTRTGGGGYTF

J: TRBJ2-5
D: TRBD2
V: TRBV11-2
size: .
DNA: TGTGCCAGCAGCCGGACACTTGGGACTAGCGGACAAGAGACCCAGTACTTC
CDR3: CASSRTLGTSGQETQYF

J: TRBJ1-2
D: TRBD1
V: TRBV7-3
size: .
DNA: TGTGCCAGCAGCACAAGCGACAGGGGGGGAGTTGGCTACACCTTC
CDR3: CASSTSDRGGVGYTF

J: TRBJ2-7
D: .
V: TRBV6-5
size: .
DNA: TGTGCCAGCACCCCCCGGACAGTTGTCTACGAGCAGTACTTC
CDR3: CASTPRTVVYEQYF

J: TRBJ1-2
D: .
V: TRBV7-9
size: .
DNA: TGTGCCAGCAGCCCAAGGGGTGGGCCCCCGTATGGCTACACCTTC
CDR3: CASSPRGGPPYGYTF

J: TRBJ1-5
D: .
V: TRBV5-8
size: once
DNA: TGTGCCAGCAGCTTGGACGGTGTAGTTAGCAATCAGCCCCAGCATTTT
CDR3: CASSLDGVVSNQPQHF

J: TRBJ2-3
D: TRBD2
V: TRBV9
size: .
DNA: TGTGCCAGCGCGGGGGTATACGATACGCAGTATTTT
CDR3: CASAGVYDTQYF

J: TRBJ2-5
D: .
V: TRBV4-2
size: .
DNA: TGTGCCAGCAGCCAAGATAACTATGTGGGGGCTCGGGAGACCCAGTACTTC
CDR3: CASSQDNYVGARETQYF

J: TRBJ2-1
D: .
V: TRBV11-3
size: .
DNA: TGTGCCAGCAGCTACAGGGTTGGGAATGAGCAGTTCTTC
CDR3: CASSYRVGNEQFF

J: TRBJ1-4
D: TRBD1
V: TRBV5-5
size: .
DNA: TGTGCCAGCAGCTGGGACAGCTCAACTAATGAAAAACTGTTTTTT
CDR3: CASSWDSSTNEKLFF

J: TRBJ1-4
D: .
V: TRBV5-3
size: .
DNA: TGTGCCAGAAGCTTGGTTGACTTAGTGCGGGAAAAACTGTTTTTT
CDR3: CARSLVDLVREKLFF

J: TRBJ2-1
D: TRBD1
V: TRBV5-4
size: once
DNA: TGTGCCAGCAGCTCAACGGACAGGGGGCCGAATGAGCAGTTCTTC
CDR3: CASSSTDRGPNEQFF

J: TRBJ1-6
D: TRBD1
V: TRBV5-1
size: once
DNA: TGCGCCAGCAGCTTTTCCGGGACAGGAGGTTCACCCCTCCACTTT
CDR3: CASSFSGTGGSPLHF

J: TRBJ2-2
D: .
V: TRBV28
size: .
DNA: TGTGCCAGCAGTTTATACGGGAACACCGGGGAGCTGTTTTTT
CDR3: CASSLYGNTGELFF

J: TRBJ1-1
D: TRBD1
V: TRBV7-2
size: .
DNA: TGTGCCAGCAGCCGTCGACAGGGCATGAACACTGAAGCTTTCTTT
CDR3: CASSRRQGMNTEAFF

J: TRBJ2-1
D: TRBD1
V: TRBV18
size: .
DNA: TGTGCCAGCTCACCAAGGGGACAGGTCTCCTACAATGAGCAGTTCTTC
CDR3: CASSPRGQVSYNEQFF

J: TRBJ1-3
D: .
V: TRBV5-5
size: .
DNA: TGTGCCAGCAGCTTAACAGGCTCTGGAAACACCATATATTTT
CDR3: CASSLTGSGNTIYF

J: TRBJ1-2
D: TRBD1
V: TRBV7-6
size: .
DNA: TGTGCCAGCAGCTCCAGGACAGGTCTCACTAACTATGGCTACACCTTC
CDR3: CASSSRTGLTNYGYTF

J: TRBJ1-1
D: TRBD1
V: TRBV19
size: .
DNA: TGTGCCAGTAGTATAGGGGGACAGGGGGCGGGAACTGAAGCTTTCTTT
CDR3: CASSIGGQGAGTEAFF

J: TRBJ2-1
D: TRBD2
V: TRBV9
size: .
DNA: TGTGCCAGCAGCCCCGGGGGGGCAAATGAGCAGTTCTTC
CDR3: CASSPGGANEQFF

J: TRBJ1-4
D: .
V: TRBV29-1
size: .
DNA: TGCAGCGTTTCTTCTGCAACTAATGAAAAACTGTTTTTT
CDR3: CSVSSATNEKLFF

J: TRBJ1-1
D: .
V: TRBV4-1
size: .
DNA: TGCGCCAGCAGCCAACAGGGGATGAACACTGAAGCTTTCTTT
CDR3: CASSQQGMNTEAFF

J: TRBJ1-1
D: TRBD1
V: TRBV28
size: once
DNA: TGTGCCAGCAGCAGGACAGGGGGGGGATCGGCTTTCTTT
CDR3: CASSRTGGGSAFF

J: TRBJ1-2
D: .
V: TRBV11-2
size: .
DNA: TGTGCCAGCAGCCCAGAAGGGGGGGGATCCTATGGCTACACCTTC
CDR3: CASSPEGGGSYGYTF

J: TRBJ2-1
D: .
V: TRBV7-2
size: .
DNA: TGTGCCAGCAGCTCCGCCCCTCGAATCGTCGGTGAGCAGTTCTTC
CDR3: CASSSAPRIVGEQFF

J: TRBJ2-1
D: TRBD1
V: TRBV7-2
size: once
DNA: TGTGCCAGCAGCTTAGTCCCCGGGACAGTAAATGAGCAGTTCTTC
CDR3: CASSLVPGTVNEQFF

J: TRBJ1-5
D: .
V: TRBV28
size: .
DNA: TGTGCCAGCAGTAGGGGGAAGGGTATAGGCAATCAGCCCCAGCATTTT
CDR3: CASSRGKGIGNQPQHF

J: TRBJ2-5
D: .
V: TRBV5-6
size: .
DNA: TGTGCCAGCAGCTTGGGAGGGCGGCAAGAGACCCAGTACTTC
CDR3: CASSLGGRQETQYF

J: TRBJ1-6
D: .
V: TRBV9
size: .
DNA: TGTGCCAGCAGCCCTCAAGACACCGATAATTCACCCCTCCACTTT
CDR3: CASSPQDTDNSPLHF

J: TRBJ1-2
D: .
V: TRBV5-1
size: .
DNA: TGCGCCAGCAGCCACCCGGACACCCGGGGGGGCTACACCTTC
CDR3: CASSHPDTRGGYTF

J: TRBJ2-3
D: TRBD2
V: TRBV13
size: .
DNA: TGTGCCAGCAGCGGCCAGCGGGGGTCGAGCACAGATACGCAGTATTTT
CDR3: CASSGQRGSSTDTQYF